The 26 T cell receptor beta chains reported below all come from one sample, sequenced in a study of CD8+ T cells in alopecia areata. Reverse transcribed after extraction, RNA yielded cDNA as the sequencing template. Repertoires were generated with immunoSEQ multiplex PCR, while TCRdb's copy carries only in-frame clones and drops some. This sample carries roughly 100,000 clones, 55% of them seen once, and the ten largest clones take roughly 8.8%. The sequencing input was CD4+ T cells sorted from blood. These receptors all stem from a human donor in good health.

This rearrangement joins TRBV2 to TRBJ2-5, with unresolved D. Germline V gene sequence: CDR1 SNHLY, CDR2 FYNNEI. Trimming took 8 bases from V and 2 from J, leaving 12 bases between them. The CDR3 contains 13 residues. DNA of the CDR3: TGTGCCAGCGGCGATCTGACGCAAGAGACCCAGTACTTC. Its protein product is CASGDLTQETQYF.

This clone was counted at least ten times. V usage is TRBV25-1 and J usage is TRBJ2-3; tentative D call: TRBD2 (5 bases). CDR1 and CDR2 from the germline V gene are MGHDK and SYGVNS. The CDR3 sequence is 16 residues long. Trimming took off 5 bases at V and 1 base at J, with 16 bases between the two ends. The CDR3 is CASSPGVERRTDTQYF. The CDR3 DNA sequence: TGTGCCAGCAGTCCCGGGGTTGAGCGGCGCACAGATACGCAGTATTTT.

This clone was counted once. The rearrangement joins TRBV15 to TRBJ2-7; D is unresolved. This CDR3 spans 13 amino acids. V lost 0 bases and J 6 bases, leaving 9 bases between the germline ends. Per the germline V gene, CDR1 is LNHNV and CDR2 is YYDKDF (reference sequence). The CDR3 sequence is CATSRDKEGEQYF. The CDR3 coding sequence is TGTGCCACCAGCAGAGATAAGGAAGGCGAGCAGTACTTC.

This sequence joins TRBV23-1 and TRBJ2-3, with a possible D match to TRBD1 (6 bases). Being an ORF, TRBV23-1 has a function that is uncertain. The CDR3 extends over 13 amino acids. The V end was cut by 4 bases, the J end by 2 bases, with 7 bases between. This CDR3 is CASSRDTTDTQYF. CDR3 DNA: TGCGCCAGCAGTCGGGACACCACAGATACGCAGTATTTT.

This clone was counted only a few times. The chain recombines TRBV10-3 with TRBJ2-2, with D possibly matching TRBD1 (5 bases). V dropped 3 bases and J dropped 0 bases, with 14 bases sitting between them. Germline values: CDR1 ENHRY, CDR2 SYGVKD. The CDR3 consists of 17 residues. In DNA, the CDR3 is TGTGCCATCAGTGAACCTTGGACAACGACGAACACCGGGGAGCTGTTTTTT. Translating it yields CAISEPWTTTNTGELFF.

This clone has more than one count but fewer than ten. This chain uses TRBV5-1 with TRBJ2-1, with D possibly being TRBD2 (5 bases). The CDR3 has 16 amino acids. V was clipped by 0 bases and J by 0 bases, with 10 bases between them. Germline V gene sequence: CDR1 SGHRS, CDR2 YFSETQ. This chain's CDR3 is CASSLAGRASYNEQFF. For the CDR3, the DNA is TGCGCCAGCAGCTTGGCTGGGCGGGCCTCCTACAATGAGCAGTTCTTC.

This rearrangement joins TRBV6-6 to TRBJ2-3; tentative D call: TRBD2 (7 bases). CDR1 MNHNY and CDR2 SVGAGI come from the germline V gene (reference sequence). This CDR3 region has 16 residues. Trimming took 5 bases from V and 0 from J, leaving 15 bases between them. CDR3 nucleotides: TGTGCCAGCAGTACCCTACGGGGGGCGAGCACAGATACGCAGTATTTT. As protein: CASSTLRGASTDTQYF.

The J gene is TRBJ2-5, the V gene TRBV2, with 10 nucleotides matching TRBD1. The length of the CDR3 is 14 residues. Germline-derived CDR1 and CDR2 are SNHLY and FYNNEI. The J segment lost 5 bases and the V segment lost 5 bases, leaving 5 bases of the junction unmatched. CDR3 residues: CASSSDRGRETQYF. CDR3 sequence (DNA): TGTGCCAGCAGTAGTGACAGGGGGCGGGAGACCCAGTACTTC. Together with reference TRBV2 and TRBJ2-5, the CDR3 gives the full variable domain: EPEVTQTPSHQVTQMGQEVILRCVPISNHLYFYWYRQILGQKVEFLVSFYNNEISEKSEIFDDQFSVERPDGSNFTLKIRSTKLEDSAMYFCASSSDRGRETQYFGPGTRLLVL.

V gene TRBV25-1 combines with J gene TRBJ2-5; either TRBD1 or TRBD2 may supply D (6 bases each). Germline CDR1 and CDR2: MGHDK and SYGVNS. The CDR3 loop spans 14 amino acids. Between the trimmed V and J ends, which lost 2 bases and 5 bases, there was a span of 12 bases. DNA of the CDR3: TGTGCCAGCAGTGAAACCGGGGGCAGGGAGACCCAGTACTTC. The encoded protein is CASSETGGRETQYF.

This clone was recorded a few times. V usage is TRBV29-1 and J usage is TRBJ1-2, with D possibly TRBD1 on 5 matching bases. Germline V lookup: CDR1 SQVTM, CDR2 ANQGSEA. The CDR3 length is 11 residues. V gave up 6 bases and J gave up 2 bases, with 7 bases separating them. The CDR3 spells CSVRQNYGYTF. CDR3 nucleotide sequence: TGCAGCGTCAGACAGAACTATGGCTACACCTTC.

The chain links TRBV5-6 to TRBJ1-2; TRBD1 agrees at 10 bases. Trimming cost V 4 bases and J 4 bases; bases outside gene matches: 10. Germline V CDR1 and CDR2: SGHDT, YYEEEE. This CDR3 is built from 16 residues. CDR3 bases: TGTGCCAGCAGCCCGTACGGGGACAGGGGATCCTATGGCTACACCTTC. It specifies CASSPYGDRGSYGYTF.

The chain combines TRBV29-1 with TRBJ1-3, with D possibly TRBD1 on 5 matching bases. Germline values: CDR1 SQVTM, CDR2 ANQGSEA. The CDR3 loop spans 13 amino acids. V gave up 7 bases and J gave up 4 bases, with 14 bases separating them. The CDR3 loop reads CSGEDGGGNTIYF. As DNA, the CDR3 is TGCAGCGGGGAAGATGGGGGAGGAAACACCATATATTTT. Based on the CDR3 plus reference TRBV29-1 and TRBJ1-3, the full variable domain is SAVISQKPSRDICQRGTSLTIQCQVDSQVTMMFWYRQQPGQSLTLIATANQGSEATYESGFVIDKFPISRPNLTFSTLTVSNMSPEDSSIYLCSGEDGGGNTIYFGEGSWLTVV.

This clone was picked up a small number of times. The chain is built from TRBV6-1 and TRBJ2-5; 7 bases are shared with TRBD1. The V gene's germline CDR1 is MNHNS and CDR2 SASEGT. The CDR3 runs to 14 residues. V dropped 8 bases and J dropped 1; count of bases not matched to a gene: 7. The CDR3 sequence: CASRPQGVQETQYF. The CDR3 nucleotides read TGTGCCAGCCGACCCCAGGGGGTCCAAGAGACCCAGTACTTC.

This clone has only a few counts. The chain joins TRBV19 to TRBJ1-5; no definite D call. Trimming shortened V by 5 bases and J by 0 bases, and 8 bases separated the two germline ends. Germline CDR1 reads LNHDA; CDR2 reads SQIVND (reference sequence). This CDR3 comprises 14 residues. The CDR3 region is CASSPSNSNQPQHF. The CDR3 nucleotides are TGTGCCAGTAGTCCCAGCAATAGCAATCAGCCCCAGCATTTT.

The chain couples TRBV4-1 to TRBJ1-1, with TRBD1 identical over 7 bases. Germline loops: CDR1 MGHRA, CDR2 YSYEKL. The J segment lost 1 base and the V segment lost 6 bases, leaving 5 bases of the junction unmatched. This CDR3 region has 14 residues. The DNA of the CDR3 is TGCGCCAGCAGACTAAGGGACAGGAACACTGAAGCTTTCTTT. Encoded protein: CASRLRDRNTEAFF.

J is TRBJ2-3 and V is TRBV10-3, with D tentatively TRBD2 (6 bases). With 8 bases removed from V and 4 bases from J, the gap between germline ends came to 16 bases. This CDR3 has 14 residues. Per germline, CDR1 ENHRY and CDR2 SYGVKD. The CDR3 nucleotides read TGTGCCATCGGAGGACTATCAGGCGCAGATACGCAGTATTTT. Protein sequence: CAIGGLSGADTQYF.

The V gene is TRBV29-1, the J gene TRBJ1-1; tentative D call: TRBD1 (6 bases). Germline lookup yields CDR1 SQVTM and CDR2 ANQGSEA. With 6 bases removed from V and 0 bases from J, the gap between germline ends came to 14 bases. The CDR3 sequence is 14 residues long. CDR3 protein: CSVPGGGLNTEAFF. CDR3 nucleotides: TGCAGCGTCCCTGGGGGCGGGTTGAACACTGAAGCTTTCTTT.

V usage is TRBV29-1 and J usage is TRBJ1-2, with a weak D call TRBD1 (6 bases). Per the germline V gene, CDR1 is SQVTM and CDR2 is ANQGSEA. The CDR3 extends over 13 amino acids. The V and J ends lost 7 bases and 0 bases respectively, with 12 bases between them. The CDR3 sequence: CSAGEGANYGYTF. In DNA form, the CDR3 reads TGCAGCGCTGGGGAGGGGGCTAACTATGGCTACACCTTC.

This chain links TRBV7-8 with TRBJ2-2; either TRBD1 or TRBD2 may fit D (5 bases each). V lost 2 bases to trimming and J lost 0 bases, with 7 bases between them. From germline, CDR1 is SGHVS and CDR2 FQNEAQ. This CDR3 has 15 amino acids. In nucleotides, the CDR3 is TGTGCCAGCAGCTTACGGGGCACGAACACCGGGGAGCTGTTTTTT. Its translation is CASSLRGTNTGELFF.

This clone was detected only once. The rearrangement links TRBV5-1 to TRBJ1-2; 7 positions agree with TRBD1. The CDR3 has 15 residues. The V gene's germline CDR1 is SGHRS and CDR2 YFSETQ. The ends lost 2 bases at V and 1 base at J; junction bases unmatched: 5. DNA for the CDR3: TGCGCCAGCAGCTTCACGACAGGGATTAACTATGGCTACACCTTC. Its protein product is CASSFTTGINYGYTF.

V usage is TRBV2 and J usage is TRBJ1-4, with D possibly matching TRBD1 (5 bases). Germline V lookup: CDR1 SNHLY, CDR2 FYNNEI. The CDR3 is made up of 12 amino acids. V was clipped by 2 bases and J by 8 bases, with 6 bases between them. The CDR3 sequence is CASSERGEKLFF. The CDR3 bases are TGTGCCAGCAGTGAAAGGGGAGAAAAACTGTTTTTT.

The chain is built from TRBV29-1 and TRBJ1-1, with a weak D call TRBD1 (5 bases). There are 14 residues in the CDR3. The V gene lost 2 bases and the J gene lost 0 bases, with 10 bases spanning the gap. From germline, CDR1 is SQVTM and CDR2 ANQGSEA. CDR3 DNA sequence: TGCAGCGTTGAACAGGGCGCGATGAACACTGAAGCTTTCTTT. Residues: CSVEQGAMNTEAFF.

CDR3 nucleotide sequence: TGTGCCAGCTCACTGGGTAGCGGGGGAATCTACGAGCAGTACTTC. It is translated as CASSLGSGGIYEQYF. The gene calls are TRBV18 and TRBJ2-7; 9 nucleotides agree with TRBD2. V dropped 4 bases and J dropped 3; count of bases not matched to a gene: 7. The length of the CDR3 is 15 residues. Looked up from germline, CDR1 is KGHSH and CDR2 is LQKENI.

This chain links TRBV4-3 with TRBJ1-5; 8 bases line up with TRBD1. The germline CDR1 and CDR2 sequences are LGHNA and YSLEER. This CDR3 is 14 amino acids long. The V segment lost 3 bases and the J segment 7 bases; nucleotides outside the gene matches: 5. The CDR3, as DNA: TGCGCCAGCAGCCAGACAGGGGTACTGCAGCCCCAGCATTTT. Its translation: CASSQTGVLQPQHF.

In its sample, this clone was seen a few times. This chain connects TRBV29-1 to TRBJ1-2, with D possibly being TRBD1 (6 bases). Germline assignment: CDR1 SQVTM and CDR2 ANQGSEA. V was cut by 3 bases and J by 4 bases, with 15 bases left in between. The CDR3 loop spans 14 amino acids. The CDR3 DNA reads TGCAGCGTTGATTCGGCCGGGGGCGGCTATGGCTACACCTTC. Its protein is CSVDSAGGGYGYTF.

V gene TRBV6-1 combines with J gene TRBJ2-5; tentative D call: TRBD1 (5 bases). This CDR3 has 12 residues. Germline-derived CDR1 and CDR2 are MNHNS and SASEGT. Trimming shortened V by 6 bases and J by 4 bases, and 9 bases separated the two germline ends. CDR3 protein: CASRPRVETQYF. The CDR3 coding sequence is TGTGCCAGCAGACCCAGGGTAGAGACCCAGTACTTC.